In its sample, the clone carrying this TCR beta chain was seen once. The source of the sample is a study of blood T cell repertoires in COVID-19. Germline-derived CDR1 and CDR2 are SGHRS and YFSETQ. Trimming removed 0 bases from V and 1 base from J; junction bases left unmatched: 6. The CDR3 has 16 residues. Clones were read by immunoSEQ multiplex PCR, and TCRdb kept only the in-frame ones, dropping some. The sample records fewer than 250,000 clones, around 87% being singletons. This sequence was found in a man in his fifties or sixties with acute or convalescent COVID-19. Sequenced input: peripheral blood. This chain joins TRBV5-1 and TRBJ1-1; 7 bases map to TRBD1. The CDR3 region is CASSLAVQGENTEAFF. The CDR3 DNA reads TGCGCCAGCAGCTTGGCAGTGCAGGGGGAGAACACTGAAGCTTTCTTT.